What follows are 10 T cell receptor beta chains derived from one specimen sequenced in a study of CD8 T cells in Susac syndrome (dated by TCRdb to the late 2010s). Libraries came from the immunoSEQ multiplex PCR assay. RNA was extracted with the RNeasy kit and roughly 0.5 to 1 ug was reverse transcribed using random hexamers. In TCRdb, the public reads were trimmed at Q25 with fastp and aligned with MiXCR, with productive beta chains retained. Identical CDR3 proteins give one entry, which carries the most common genes and DNA. This sample is represented by 100,000 to 150,000 distinct CDR3 sequences; approximately 96% of them were singletons. The ten largest clones capture 0.2% to 0.25% of the sample. Sequenced: CD8+ T cells from PBMCs. These TCRs come from a human donor with Susac syndrome.

The chain links TRBV20-1 to TRBJ2-7; TRBD1 aligns across 8 bases. CDR3 length: 12 amino acids. In germline, CDR1 is DFQATT, CDR2 SNEGSKA (reference sequence). The trim removed 0 bases at V and 9 bases at J, leaving 4 bases unmatched. The CDR3 spells CSAREDREWQYF. The CDR3 bases are TGCAGTGCTAGAGAGGACAGGGAGTGGCAGTACTTC.

This chain uses TRBV7-9 with TRBJ1-2, with a weak D call TRBD1 (5 bases). The germline V gene has CDR1 SEHNR and CDR2 FQNEAQ (reference sequence). CDR3 length equals 14 residues. Trimming removed 1 base at V and 7 bases at J, with 13 bases between. The CDR3, as DNA: TGTGCCAGCAGCTTAGTCGTGGGGGACTCTGGCTACACCTTC. Translating it yields CASSLVVGDSGYTF.

V is TRBV27 and J is TRBJ2-1, with 8 bases lining up with TRBD2. Germline trimming cut 5 bases from V and 0 bases from J; bases unmatched to any gene: 9. This CDR3 has 17 residues. CDR1 and CDR2 (germline): MNHEY, SMNVEV (reference sequence). This CDR3 reads CASSPNGRASSYNEQFF. CDR3 coding DNA: TGTGCCAGCAGTCCTAACGGGAGGGCGAGCTCCTACAATGAGCAGTTCTTC.

CDR3 nucleotide sequence: TGCGCCAGCAGCCCCCGCAGCGGCTCCAGCACTAGCACAGATACGCAGTATTTT. This gives the protein CASSPRSGSSTSTDTQYF. The V call is TRBV4-3, the J call TRBJ2-3, with D tentatively TRBD2 (5 bases). Deletions cut 4 bases from V and 0 bases from J, with 20 bases between. Per the germline V gene, CDR1 is LGHNA and CDR2 is YSLEER. The CDR3 sequence is 18 residues long.

CDR3 loop: CAWSSTGVSTDTQYF. The CDR3 DNA follows: TGTGCCTGGAGCTCGACAGGGGTGAGCACAGATACGCAGTATTTT. The rearrangement links TRBV30 to TRBJ2-3; 8 bases fit TRBD1. Trimming at V came to 3 bases and at J to 0 bases, leaving 5 bases not matched to a gene. Germline lookup yields CDR1 GTSNPN and CDR2 SVGIG (reference sequence). The CDR3 loop spans 15 amino acids.

In this sample, this clonotype turned up once. V gene TRBV5-4 combines with J gene TRBJ2-3; 8 nucleotides agree with TRBD2. This CDR3 contains 16 residues. CDR1 is SGHNT and CDR2 is YYREEE in the germline V gene (reference sequence). V shed 0 bases, J shed 4 bases, and the junction held 7 bases outside the gene matches. The CDR3 sequence is CASSLVVSGIADTQYF. The CDR3 bases are TGTGCCAGCAGCTTGGTCGTTAGCGGGATTGCAGATACGCAGTATTTT.

The rearrangement links TRBV30 to TRBJ2-7, with TRBD1 identical over 10 bases. The CDR3 loop spans 18 amino acids. The V segment lost 3 bases and the J segment 0 bases; nucleotides outside the gene matches: 14. Germline V gene data show CDR1 as GTSNPN and CDR2 as SVGIG (reference sequence). Written as DNA, the CDR3 is TGTGCCTGGAGGGACCCGGGACAGGGGCGCCTCTTCTCCTACGAGCAGTACTTC. Amino acids: CAWRDPGQGRLFSYEQYF.

This rearrangement joins TRBV6-2 or TRBV6-3 to TRBJ1-5; D ambiguous. The CDR3 is made up of 15 amino acids. Germline V gene lookup returns CDR1 MNHEY and CDR2 SVGEGT. With 5 bases removed from V and 3 bases from J, the gap between germline ends came to 14 bases. The CDR3 is CASSPLRDTNQPQHF. CDR3 bases: TGTGCCAGCAGTCCGCTCCGGGATACCAATCAGCCCCAGCATTTT.

The chain joins TRBV6-2 or TRBV6-3 to TRBJ1-6; D gene ambiguous. Trimming removed 0 bases at V and 7 bases at J, with 13 bases between. Germline CDR1 MNHEY, CDR2 SVGEGT. The CDR3 consists of 16 residues. The chain's CDR3 is CASSYSPGKRNSPLHF. CDR3 sequence (DNA): TGTGCCAGCAGTTACTCGCCAGGAAAAAGAAATTCACCCCTCCACTTT.

The DNA for the CDR3 is TGTGCCAGCAGCGACTTACAGGGAGGAAGCTACGAGCAGTACTTC. Translated: CASSDLQGGSYEQYF. The rearrangement joins TRBV7-9 to TRBJ2-7; D possibly uses TRBD1 or TRBD2 (6 bases each). Germline V gene lookup returns CDR1 SEHNR and CDR2 FQNEAQ (reference sequence). Trimming pared 5 bases from V and 3 bases from J, leaving 17 bases between. CDR3 size: 15 residues.